This is a list of T cell receptor beta chains from one sample in a study of blood T cell repertoires in COVID-19. Repertoires were generated with immunoSEQ multiplex PCR, while TCRdb's copy carries only in-frame clones and drops some. The table lists about 130,000 clones, approximately 84% of them singletons. Sequences were obtained from peripheral blood. Every receptor here comes from a human donor in a cohort sampled during active COVID-19. Each CDR3 is given with its conserved first and last residue. D genes are given only for firm matches. The listing skips clone size in some rows; elsewhere it reads once, few, many or a size class.

clone_size	v_call	d_call	j_call	cdr3_nt	cdr3_aa
few	TRBV2	-	TRBJ2-7	TGTGCCAGCACTACCTCAGGGGGGAGGACTTCGGACTACGAGCAGTACTTC	CASTTSGGRTSDYEQYF
few	TRBV5-1	TRBD1	TRBJ1-1	TGCGCCAGCGGGGCCGGGACAGAGAACACTGAAGCTTTCTTT	CASGAGTENTEAFF
-	TRBV19	-	TRBJ1-1	TGTGCCAGTAGTATGGGGGGAGAAGGTGAAGCTTTCTTT	CASSMGGEGEAFF
-	TRBV30	-	TRBJ1-5	TGTGCCTGGAGTGAAGGGGATAGCAATCAGCCCCAGCATTTT	CAWSEGDSNQPQHF
-	TRBV11-3	-	TRBJ2-2	TGTGCCAGCAGCTTGGGTAGGGGTATGGCCGGGGAGCTGTTTTTT	CASSLGRGMAGELFF
-	TRBV9	-	TRBJ1-6	TGTGCCAGCAGCGCGAATGCAGGGGATCCAAATTCACCCCTCCACTTT	CASSANAGDPNSPLHF
-	TRBV5-6	-	TRBJ1-3	TGTGCCAGCAGCTTGGTCAGGGGAACTGGAAACACCATATATTTT	CASSLVRGTGNTIYF
few	TRBV7-9	TRBD1	TRBJ1-1	TGTGCCAGCAGCTCTCGAGGGGGCCTTATAGGGACTGAAGCTTTCTTT	CASSSRGGLIGTEAFF
-	TRBV10-3	TRBD1	TRBJ1-1	TGTGCCATCAGTGAGACCCTCGACAGGGATGAAGCTTTCTTT	CAISETLDRDEAFF
-	TRBV12-3/TRBV12-4	-	TRBJ1-1	TGTGCCAGCAGGTATTCCGGGGGGACTGAAGCTTTCTTT	CASRYSGGTEAFF
-	TRBV10-3	-	TRBJ2-7	TGTGCCGGGGGGGAAACGGGGACAGAGCAGTACTTC	CAGGETGTEQYF
few	TRBV14	-	TRBJ1-2	TGTGCCAGCAGCCGGGACAACATACTAAACTATGGCTACACCTTC	CASSRDNILNYGYTF
once	TRBV9	-	TRBJ1-1	TGTGCCAGCAGCGGGAAGGGAGGGACTGAAGCTTTCTTT	CASSGKGGTEAFF
-	TRBV19	-	TRBJ2-1	TGTGCCAGTAGTCTAGGACTGAATGAGCAGTTCTTC	CASSLGLNEQFF
-	TRBV29-1	-	TRBJ1-1	TGCAGCGTTACTCCCAGGGCCGGAGCTTTCTTT	CSVTPRAGAFF
-	TRBV30	TRBD2	TRBJ2-5	TGTGCCAATGGGTGGCGGGGGGAGGGTGAGACCCAGTACTTC	CANGWRGEGETQYF
-	TRBV7-8	TRBD1	TRBJ1-5	TGTGCCAGCAGCTTGTCGACAGGGGATCAGCCCCAGCATTTT	CASSLSTGDQPQHF
-	TRBV5-1	-	TRBJ1-2	TGCGCCAGCAGCTTGGAAGGAGCAGGCTACACCTTC	CASSLEGAGYTF
-	TRBV7-2	TRBD2	TRBJ2-2	TGTGCCAGCAGCTCTAGCGGGGGGGTCACCGGGGAGCTGTTTTTT	CASSSSGGVTGELFF
-	TRBV20-1	TRBD2	TRBJ2-5	TGCAGTGCTAGTCTCCTAGCGGGGGGGCAGGACCAGTACTTC	CSASLLAGGQDQYF
once	TRBV11-1	TRBD2	TRBJ2-1	TGTGCCAGCAGCTTAGCGGGGCGGGGGGGCGGCAATGAGCAGTTCTTC	CASSLAGRGGGNEQFF
-	TRBV30	-	TRBJ1-2	TGTGCCTGGAAACCAAAACAGGTTTATGGCTACACCTTC	CAWKPKQVYGYTF
-	TRBV10-3	TRBD2	TRBJ2-3	TGTGCCATCAGTGACGTTAGCGGGGGGGGCACAGATACGCAGTATTTT	CAISDVSGGGTDTQYF
-	TRBV6-2/TRBV6-3	-	TRBJ1-4	TGTGCCAGCAGTCGGGGGTGGGCGACTAATGAAAAACTGTTTTTT	CASSRGWATNEKLFF
once	TRBV2	TRBD1	TRBJ2-7	TGTGCCAGCAGTGATGCTCCAGGGGGTCGGCAGTACTTC	CASSDAPGGRQYF
-	TRBV6-5	-	TRBJ2-1	TGTGCCAGCAGCCAGGGCGGTGAGCAGTTCTTC	CASSQGGEQFF
many	TRBV5-1	TRBD1	TRBJ2-1	TGCGCCAGCAGGCGTGCCGTCCCCTCGGGACAGGTCCCTTACGATGGGAATGAGCAGTTCTTC	CASRRAVPSGQVPYDGNEQFF
-	TRBV2	-	TRBJ1-5	TGTGCCAGCAGTGATTTCCCGGGGGGGAGTTGGAGCAATCAGCCCCAGCATTTT	CASSDFPGGSWSNQPQHF
-	TRBV6-1	TRBD1	TRBJ2-1	TGTGCCAGCAGTGACCGGGACAGAGTCAATGAGCAGTTCTTC	CASSDRDRVNEQFF
-	TRBV10-2	-	TRBJ2-6	TGCGCCAGCAGGGACAACTCTCTGGGGGCCAACGTCCTGACTTTC	CASRDNSLGANVLTF
-	TRBV5-6	TRBD1	TRBJ1-1	TGTGCCAGCAGCCCTCGGACAGGCGCAGGGTACGAGTTCACTGAAGCTTTCTTT	CASSPRTGAGYEFTEAFF
-	TRBV6-7	-	TRBJ2-1	TGTGCCAGCAGTTACGGGGGGGCGGCTGAAGACTACAATGAGCAGTTCTTC	CASSYGGAAEDYNEQFF
-	TRBV4-2	TRBD2	TRBJ2-3	TGTGCCAGCAGCCGGGACCCGACTAGCGGGGGACCAGATACGCAGTATTTT	CASSRDPTSGGPDTQYF
-	TRBV6-6	-	TRBJ2-1	TGTGCCAGCAATGTGAGGGGGACCTACAATGAGCAGTTCTTC	CASNVRGTYNEQFF
-	TRBV5-1	TRBD1	TRBJ2-6	TGCGCCAGCAGCGGACAGGGACAGAACTCTGGGGCCAACGTCCTGACTTTC	CASSGQGQNSGANVLTF
-	TRBV4-1	TRBD2	TRBJ2-7	TGCGCCAGCGGAGTGGAGGGAGGGAACGAGCAGTACTTC	CASGVEGGNEQYF
-	TRBV5-1	-	TRBJ1-2	TGCGCCAGCAGCTTGGACAGCTCCTATGGCTACACCTTC	CASSLDSSYGYTF
-	TRBV4-1	-	TRBJ2-5	TGCGCCAGCAGCCAAGAAACAGCGGAAGAGACCCAGTACTTC	CASSQETAEETQYF
-	TRBV3-1/TRBV3-2	TRBD2	TRBJ2-2	TGTGCCAGCAGCGAAGCGGGGGGCCCCGGGGAGCTGTTTTTT	CASSEAGGPGELFF
once	TRBV19	TRBD1	TRBJ1-5	TGTGCCAGTAGTAACCACAGGGGGAAGGGCAATCAGCCCCAGCATTTT	CASSNHRGKGNQPQHF
-	TRBV18	-	TRBJ1-1	TGTGCCAGCTCGAGTGACTTGAACACTGAAGCTTTCTTT	CASSSDLNTEAFF
-	TRBV7-8	TRBD1	TRBJ1-3	TGTGCCAGCAGCCGGCTAGCGGGACAGATCTCTGGAAACACCATATATTTT	CASSRLAGQISGNTIYF
few	TRBV18	TRBD1	TRBJ2-3	TGTGCCAGCTCACCGGGACAGACAAACACAGATACGCAGTATTTT	CASSPGQTNTDTQYF
-	TRBV18	-	TRBJ2-2	TGTGCCAGCTCACCAATAGCGTCGGGCACCGGGGAGCTGTTTTTT	CASSPIASGTGELFF
-	TRBV7-8	TRBD2	TRBJ2-5	TGTGCCAGCAGTTTACTAGGGGGACTAGCGGGCCCTCCACAAGAGACCCAGTACTTC	CASSLLGGLAGPPQETQYF
once	TRBV6-4	-	TRBJ2-1	TGTGCCAGCGCTCTAGTGGCAGGGGTTGGAAATGAGCAGTTCTTC	CASALVAGVGNEQFF
-	TRBV7-2	TRBD2	TRBJ2-5	TGTGCCAGCAGCTTAGAGCGGGGGGGCCGTGAGACCCAGTACTTC	CASSLERGGRETQYF